One and the same sample provided the 19 T cell receptor beta chains below, sequenced in a study of human CD8 memory T cell subsets (dated by TCRdb to about 2020). The sequencer listed for this sample is NextSeq 550. A Human TCR Profiling Kit was used to prepare UMI-labeled 5' RACE TCRbeta libraries. TCRdb reprocessed the reads, and each CDR3 protein sequence is entered once, without DNA. The sample table includes 6,000 or so distinct CDR3 sequences. The top ten clonotypes cover about 21% of the sample. Progenitor exhausted-like memory CD8+ T cells (TPEX) were defined as CCR7+ PD-1+ TIGIT+ early differentiated memory cells with dysfunctional, exhausted-like traits. The sample taken for sequencing was CD8+ T cells from PBMCs. The receptors derive from a human donor in good health.

The V and J genes are TRBV28 and TRBJ2-2; TCRdb picks TRBD1, but there is no DNA to check that call. The CDR3 is 15 residues long. Germline V gene lookup returns CDR1 MDHEN and CDR2 SYDVKM. CDR3 loop: CASSMDREFVGELFF.

The chain uses TRBV28 and TRBJ2-1; the TCRdb D gene call, TRBD2, has no DNA to confirm it. CDR1 MDHEN and CDR2 SYDVKM come from the germline V gene. The CDR3 consists of 17 residues. CDR3 loop: CASLRRGLAGGENEQFF. Full variable domain (missing parts from reference TRBV28 and TRBJ2-1): DVKVTQSSRYLVKRTGEKVFLECVQDMDHENMFWYRQDPGLGLRLIYFSYDVKMKEKGDIPEGYSVSREKKERFSLILESASTNQTSMYLCASLRRGLAGGENEQFFGPGTRLTVL.

V usage is TRBV4-1 and J usage is TRBJ2-1; as DNA is missing, the TRBD2 call by TCRdb cannot be tested. The germline CDR1 and CDR2 sequences are MGHRA and YSYEKL. This CDR3 has 14 amino acids. CDR3 loop: CASSQVAGANEQFF.

The chain has TRBV24-1 and TRBJ2-2; without DNA, the TCRdb call of TRBD2 cannot be checked. The CDR3 contains 16 residues. CDR1 is KGHDR and CDR2 is SFDVKD in the germline V gene. CDR3 protein: CATSGSLAGNTGELFF.

V usage is TRBV20-1 and J usage is TRBJ2-7; absent DNA, TCRdb's TRBD2 call cannot be checked. Germline V lookup: CDR1 DFQATT, CDR2 SNEGSKA (reference sequence). This CDR3 has 15 amino acids. The CDR3 loop reads CSARDWDSYNYEQYF.

The chain links TRBV20-1 to TRBJ2-4; TCRdb's D call of TRBD1 is untestable without DNA. The germline V gene encodes CDR1 DFQATT and CDR2 SNEGSKA (reference sequence). The CDR3 runs 13 residues. CDR3 loop: CSARGGQGNIQYF.

J is TRBJ2-7 and V is TRBV11-2; TCRdb's D gene call, TRBD1, goes unchecked for lack of DNA. The CDR3 covers 14 residues. CDR1 is SGHAT and CDR2 is FQNNGV in the germline V gene. CDR3 sequence: CASSPLFGGYEQYF.

The rearrangement uses TRBV29-1 and TRBJ2-1; TCRdb picks TRBD2, but there is no DNA to check that call. This CDR3 has 11 amino acids. Per germline, CDR1 SQVTM and CDR2 ANQGSEA. The CDR3 region is CSVVRATEQFF.

This clonotype is classed as medium-sized by frequency. This chain joins TRBV6-5 and TRBJ1-2; the D call from TCRdb, TRBD1, cannot be confirmed without DNA. CDR3 length equals 13 residues. Germline CDR1 reads MNHEY; CDR2 reads SVGAGI. CDR3 protein: CASSISGNYGYTF.

The gene calls are TRBV28 and TRBJ2-1; checking the TCRdb D call of TRBD1 is not possible without DNA. From germline, CDR1 is MDHEN and CDR2 SYDVKM. The length of the CDR3 is 14 residues. The CDR3 region is CASSFRGEYNEQFF.

The chain couples TRBV6-1 to TRBJ2-7; TCRdb's D call of TRBD2 is untestable without DNA. The CDR3 is made up of 14 amino acids. Germline lookup yields CDR1 MNHNS and CDR2 SASEGT. This CDR3 reads CASRQEGRIYEQYF.

Measured by frequency, this clonotype is medium-sized. The chain recombines TRBV7-2 with TRBJ1-2; TCRdb indicates TRBD1, and absent DNA this call remains unverified. The CDR3 runs 15 residues. Germline loops: CDR1 SGHTA, CDR2 FQGNSA. The CDR3 loop reads CASSSHSRANTGYTF.

CDR3 residues: CASSTRTNTGELFF. The chain is built from TRBV21-1 and TRBJ2-2. TRBV21-1 is marked as a pseudogene. This CDR3 spans 14 amino acids.

In terms of frequency, this clonotype is medium-sized (0.01 to 0.1%). This sequence joins TRBV7-8 and TRBJ2-3. Germline V CDR1 and CDR2: SGHVS, FQNEAQ. CDR3 length: 16 residues. The CDR3 is CASSLLATTKTDTQYF. The variable domain in full, completed from reference TRBV7-8 and TRBJ2-3, reads GAGVSQSPRYKVAKRGQDVALRCDPISGHVSLFWYQQALGQGPEFLTYFQNEAQLDKSGLPSDRFFAERPEGSVSTLKIQRTQQEDSAVYLCASSLLATTKTDTQYFGPGTRLTVL.

This chain joins TRBV7-9 and TRBJ1-1; TCRdb's D gene call, TRBD1, goes unchecked for lack of DNA. The CDR3 totals 15 residues. Germline V gives CDR1 SEHNR, CDR2 FQNEAQ (reference sequence). The CDR3 protein is CASRPPGGMDTEAFF.

This clonotype is classed as medium-sized by frequency. The chain joins TRBV10-3 to TRBJ2-5; TCRdb's assignment of TRBD1 cannot be checked, as there is no DNA. The germline V gene encodes CDR1 ENHRY and CDR2 SYGVKD. This CDR3 has 17 amino acids. The CDR3 is CAISEPRDGGRQETQYF.

The chain combines TRBV4-1 with TRBJ2-1; with no DNA, the TCRdb D assignment of TRBD2 cannot be verified. Germline CDR1 MGHRA, CDR2 YSYEKL. CDR3 length: 14 amino acids. CDR3 region: CASSQSSGSDEQFF.

This rearrangement joins TRBV20-1 to TRBJ2-7; TCRdb lists TRBD1, though no DNA is available to test this call. This CDR3 is built from 12 residues. The V gene's germline CDR1 is DFQATT and CDR2 SNEGSKA (reference sequence). The CDR3 reads CSANTGGYEQYF.

By frequency, this clonotype is medium-sized. V usage is TRBV29-1 and J usage is TRBJ2-3; TCRdb calls TRBD1, which cannot be checked without DNA. The CDR3 loop spans 16 amino acids. Germline loops: CDR1 SQVTM, CDR2 ANQGSEA. The CDR3 is CSVELGGAHSTDTQYF.